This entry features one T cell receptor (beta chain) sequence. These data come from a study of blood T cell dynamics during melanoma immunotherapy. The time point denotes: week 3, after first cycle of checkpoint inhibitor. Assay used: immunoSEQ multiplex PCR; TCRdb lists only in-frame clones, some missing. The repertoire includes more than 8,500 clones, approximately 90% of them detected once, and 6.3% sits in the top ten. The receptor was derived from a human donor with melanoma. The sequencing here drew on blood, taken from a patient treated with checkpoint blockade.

Written as DNA, the CDR3 is TGTGCCAGTAGTATTTCGAGTGGAACCGGGGCCAACGTCCTGACTTTC. It codes for CASSISSGTGANVLTF. The chain is built from TRBV19 and TRBJ2-6; no clear D gene. The CDR3 has 16 amino acids. With 3 bases removed from V and 4 bases from J, the gap between germline ends came to 13 bases. Per germline, CDR1 LNHDA and CDR2 SQIVND (reference sequence).